This T cell receptor (beta chain) stems from a study of blood T cells in healthy people across ages. Remarks on this clonotype: The antigen remains unidentified.

Study-level results: When one million T cells were used, diversity estimates were thought to be underestimates. Leaving the PBMCs unsorted stopped any conclusive comparison of naive versus antigen-experienced cells.

The CDR3 length is 15 residues. The germline V gene has CDR1 MDHEN and CDR2 SYDVKM. V was shortened by 5 bases and J by 4 bases, with 17 bases between the two germline ends. The authors ran a second PCR of about 6 to 12 cycles using a sample-barcoded 5' primer and a J-beta primer mix. The authors tagged each cDNA molecule using a template-switch adaptor with 12 random nucleotides. TCRdb recomputed calls from the 5' RACE reads with MiXCR, one row per CDR3 protein. The sample lists approximately 1,000,000 distinct CDR3 sequences, 45% occurring once. This receptor was identified in a woman in her sixties or seventies in good health. The V call is TRBV28, the J call TRBJ1-2; weak D call: TRBD1 (5 bases). Sequencing was carried out using blood. CDR3 coding DNA: TGTGCCAGCAGTCCAAACTATGACAGCCGCTATGGCTACACCTTC. Protein product: CASSPNYDSRYGYTF.